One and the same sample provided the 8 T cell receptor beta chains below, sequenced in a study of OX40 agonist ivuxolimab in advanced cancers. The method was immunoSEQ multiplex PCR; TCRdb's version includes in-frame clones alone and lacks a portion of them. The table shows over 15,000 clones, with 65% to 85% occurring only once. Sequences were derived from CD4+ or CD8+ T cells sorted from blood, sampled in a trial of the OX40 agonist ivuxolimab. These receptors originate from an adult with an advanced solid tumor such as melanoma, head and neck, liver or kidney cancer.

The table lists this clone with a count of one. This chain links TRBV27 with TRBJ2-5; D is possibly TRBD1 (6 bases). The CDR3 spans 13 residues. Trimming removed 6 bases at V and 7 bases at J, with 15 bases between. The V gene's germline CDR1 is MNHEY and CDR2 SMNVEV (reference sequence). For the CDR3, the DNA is TGTGCCAGCAGCGGCACAGGGTACGGGACCCAGTACTTC. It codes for CASSGTGYGTQYF.

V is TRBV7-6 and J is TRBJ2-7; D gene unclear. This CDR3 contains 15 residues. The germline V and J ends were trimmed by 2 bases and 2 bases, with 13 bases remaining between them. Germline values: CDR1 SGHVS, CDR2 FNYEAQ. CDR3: CASSLFVGSTYEQYF. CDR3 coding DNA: TGTGCCAGCAGCTTATTCGTGGGGTCCACCTACGAGCAGTACTTC.

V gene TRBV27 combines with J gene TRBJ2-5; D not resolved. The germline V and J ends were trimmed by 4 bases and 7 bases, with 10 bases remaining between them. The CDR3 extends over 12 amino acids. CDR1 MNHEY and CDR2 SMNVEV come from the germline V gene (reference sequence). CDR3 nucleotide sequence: TGTGCCAGCAGTTCCCTCTCTGGGACCCAGTACTTC. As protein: CASSSLSGTQYF.

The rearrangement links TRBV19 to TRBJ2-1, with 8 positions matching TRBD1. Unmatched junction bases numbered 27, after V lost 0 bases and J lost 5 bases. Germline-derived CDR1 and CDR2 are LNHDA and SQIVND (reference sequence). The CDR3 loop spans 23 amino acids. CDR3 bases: TGTGCCAGTAGTATAGAAGGGCGACAGGGGCAAACCTCCGGGACCCTCTTCCACAATGAGCAGTTCTTC. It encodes CASSIEGRQGQTSGTLFHNEQFF. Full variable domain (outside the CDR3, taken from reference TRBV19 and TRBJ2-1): DGGITQSPKYLFRKEGQNVTLSCEQNLNHDAMYWYRQDPGQGLRLIYYSQIVNDFQKGDIAEGYSVSREKKESFPLTVTSAQKNPTAFYLCASSIEGRQGQTSGTLFHNEQFFGPGTRLTVL.

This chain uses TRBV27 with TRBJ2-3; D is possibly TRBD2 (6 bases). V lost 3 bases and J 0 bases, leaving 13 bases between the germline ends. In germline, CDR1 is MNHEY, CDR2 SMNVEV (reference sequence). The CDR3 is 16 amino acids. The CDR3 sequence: CASSLGLRPSTDTQYF. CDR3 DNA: TGTGCCAGCAGTTTGGGACTTCGCCCTAGCACAGATACGCAGTATTTT.

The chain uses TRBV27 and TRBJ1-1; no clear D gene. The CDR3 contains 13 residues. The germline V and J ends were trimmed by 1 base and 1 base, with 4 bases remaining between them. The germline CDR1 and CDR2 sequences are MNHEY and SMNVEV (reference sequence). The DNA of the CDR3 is TGTGCCAGCAGTTTATGGGAGAACACTGAAGCTTTCTTT. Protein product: CASSLWENTEAFF.

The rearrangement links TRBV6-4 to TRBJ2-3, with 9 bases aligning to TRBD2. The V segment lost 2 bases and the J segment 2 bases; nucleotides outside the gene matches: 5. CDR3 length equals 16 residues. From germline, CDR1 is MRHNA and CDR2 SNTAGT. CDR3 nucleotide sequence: TGTGCCAGCAGTGACGCTGCGGGGGGGTACACAGATACGCAGTATTTT. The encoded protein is CASSDAAGGYTDTQYF.

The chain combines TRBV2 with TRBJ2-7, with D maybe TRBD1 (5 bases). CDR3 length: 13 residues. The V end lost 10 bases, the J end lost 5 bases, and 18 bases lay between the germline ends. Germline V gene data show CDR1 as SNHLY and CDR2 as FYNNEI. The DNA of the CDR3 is TGTGCCACCAACTTGGACATCGGTAACGAGCAGTACTTC. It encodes CATNLDIGNEQYF.